The 3 T cell receptor beta chains reported below all come from one sample, sequenced in a study of Ad26.COV2.S vaccination and SARS-CoV-2 variants. TCRdb's copy holds only in-frame clones and misses some; the assay was immunoSEQ multiplex PCR. The sample shows about 480,000 clones, roughly nine tenths of them seen only once. Sample treatment: some 19 received Ad26.COV2.S at low or high dose, single or two shots; roughly five received placebo; per-sample allocation not given. Samples analyzed were those drawn on day 63 after the first vaccine or placebo injection. Sequenced here: peripheral blood, sampled in a trial of Ad26.COV2.S vaccine versus placebo. The receptors derive from a person between 18 and 59 years old who received the Ad26.COV2.S COVID-19 vaccine or a placebo.

The chain employs TRBV7-9 and TRBJ1-4; D is undetermined. The CDR3 is 17 amino acids. The germline V gene encodes CDR1 SEHNR and CDR2 FQNEAQ (reference sequence). V lost 0 bases to trimming and J lost 0 bases, with 11 bases between them. For the CDR3, the DNA is TGTGCCAGCAGCTTAGCTGGAGGTGTTACAACTAATGAAAAACTGTTTTTT. Its translation is CASSLAGGVTTNEKLFF.

This clone was found once. The chain joins TRBV9 to TRBJ2-2; no clear D gene. Germline V gene data show CDR1 as SGDLS and CDR2 as YYNGEE. Trimming stripped 0 bases from V and 13 bases from J, with 16 bases between. CDR3 size: 14 residues. The CDR3 bases are TGTGCCAGCAGCGTAGGTAGTAGTGAGGCAGGGCTGTTTTTT. This translates into CASSVGSSEAGLFF.

The chain joins TRBV4-1 to TRBJ1-5; maybe TRBD1 (5 bases). CDR1 MGHRA and CDR2 YSYEKL come from the germline V gene. This CDR3 is 17 amino acids long. With 0 bases removed from V and 9 bases from J, the gap between germline ends came to 21 bases. Here the CDR3 DNA reads TGCGCCAGCAGCCAAGATCGGGGGGGACTCAGTGACCGGCCCCAGCATTTT. Its translation is CASSQDRGGLSDRPQHF.